Below, 26 T cell receptor beta chains from the same sample are listed, as sequenced in a study of tumor-infiltrating lymphocytes in localized non-small cell lung cancer. Libraries were prepared by immunoSEQ multiplex PCR; TCRdb keeps only in-frame clonotypes and omits some of them. The sample lists 20,000 to 25,000 clones; roughly two thirds were seen once. What was sequenced was lung tumor tissue. The receptors were sampled from a human donor with non-small cell lung cancer.

This clone was counted a few times. The chain combines TRBV18 with TRBJ1-2; D not resolved. V gave up 3 bases and J gave up 7 bases, with 9 bases separating them. Germline V gives CDR1 KGHSH, CDR2 LQKENI. The CDR3 spans 12 residues. CDR3 sequence: CASSPFEGGYTF. The CDR3 DNA reads as TGTGCCAGCTCACCCTTCGAGGGTGGCTACACCTTC. Full variable domain (rest looked up from reference TRBV18 and TRBJ1-2): NAGVMQNPRHLVRRRGQEARLRCSPMKGHSHVYWYRQLPEEGLKFMVYLQKENIIDESGMPKERFSAEFPKEGPSILRIQQVVRGDSAAYFCASSPFEGGYTFGSGTRLTVV.

The chain has TRBV4-1 and TRBJ1-2; 9 nucleotides match TRBD1. The V and J ends lost 3 bases and 3 bases, in that order; junction bases with no gene match: 8. This CDR3 spans 16 amino acids. Germline V gene data show CDR1 as MGHRA and CDR2 as YSYEKL. CDR3 loop: CASSQVYTGGHYGYTF. DNA for the CDR3: TGCGCCAGCAGCCAGGTTTATACAGGGGGCCACTATGGCTACACCTTC.

V usage is TRBV30 and J usage is TRBJ1-3; D is ambiguous. The CDR3 consists of 13 residues. CDR1 and CDR2 (germline): GTSNPN, SVGIG (reference sequence). V gave up 1 base and J gave up 3 bases, with 7 bases separating them. CDR3 amino acids: CAWSGAVGNTIYF. The CDR3 region has the DNA TGTGCCTGGAGTGGGGCAGTTGGAAACACCATATATTTT.

To note about this clone: Compared with germline, one end of the junction differs, possibly owing to a read error. The V call is TRBV7-3, the J call TRBJ2-1; no clear D gene. Per germline, CDR1 SGHTA and CDR2 FQGTGA. The CDR3 runs to 16 residues. The CDR3 sequence is CASSQEDLGSYNEQFF. The CDR3 DNA is TGCGCCAGCAGCCAAGAAGACCTCGGCTCCTACAATGAGCAGTTCTTC. Full variable domain (missing parts from reference TRBV7-3 and TRBJ2-1): GAGVSQTPSNKVTEKGKYVELRCDPISGHTALYWYRQSLGQGPEFLIYFQGTGAADDSGLPNDRFFAVRPEGSVSTLKIQRTERGDSAVYLCASSQEDLGSYNEQFFGPGTRLTVL.

This rearrangement joins TRBV2 to TRBJ1-1, with a tentative D call TRBD1 (6 bases). V was trimmed by 3 bases and J by 9 bases, leaving 11 bases between them. CDR1 and CDR2 from the germline V gene are SNHLY and FYNNEI. CDR3 size: 12 residues. CDR3 in amino acids: CASSESRGQAFF. The CDR3 nucleotides read TGTGCCAGCAGTGAGTCCAGGGGACAAGCTTTCTTT.

This clone has only a few counts. The rearrangement joins TRBV18 to TRBJ1-1; weak D call: TRBD1 (6 bases). The CDR3 extends over 13 amino acids. V lost 4 bases and J lost 8, with 14 bases in between. Germline values: CDR1 KGHSH, CDR2 LQKENI. The CDR3: CASSQDRGSEAFF. The CDR3 nucleotides are TGTGCCAGCTCACAGGACAGAGGGTCAGAAGCTTTCTTT.

The rearrangement joins TRBV7-2 to TRBJ2-5; 10 nucleotides align to TRBD2. Germline V gene sequence: CDR1 SGHTA, CDR2 FQGNSA. Trimming removed 2 bases from V and 5 bases from J; junction bases left unmatched: 11. This CDR3 comprises 17 residues. CDR3 region: CASSLFSGIAGGETQYF. CDR3 DNA sequence: TGTGCCAGCAGCTTATTCTCCGGGATAGCGGGGGGCGAGACCCAGTACTTC.

This clone has more than one count but fewer than ten. The chain carries TRBV4-2 and TRBJ2-7, with a possible D match to TRBD1 (5 bases). Trimming stripped 0 bases from V and 3 bases from J, with 6 bases between. The CDR3 sequence is 13 residues long. Germline CDR1 LGHNA, CDR2 YNFKEQ. This CDR3 is CASSQDRGYEQYF. For the CDR3, the DNA is TGTGCCAGCAGCCAAGATAGGGGCTACGAGCAGTACTTC.

The gene calls are TRBV5-1 and TRBJ2-5, with 7 bases matching TRBD2. The ends lost 4 bases at V and 2 bases at J; junction bases unmatched: 8. CDR1 is SGHRS and CDR2 is YFSETQ in the germline V gene. This CDR3 region has 15 residues. Here the CDR3 reads CASSDFSGSQETQYF. CDR3 bases: TGCGCCAGCAGCGACTTTAGCGGGTCACAAGAGACCCAGTACTTC.

The rearrangement uses TRBV7-2 and TRBJ1-4, with D possibly being TRBD1 (5 bases). CDR3 length: 15 residues. CDR1 and CDR2 (germline): SGHTA, FQGNSA. The V gene lost 5 bases and the J gene lost 8 bases, with 18 bases spanning the gap. The CDR3 is CASSVWGPGGEKLFF. DNA for the CDR3: TGTGCCAGCAGCGTATGGGGACCGGGGGGGGAAAAACTGTTTTTT.

The chain couples TRBV28 to TRBJ2-3, with 7 bases aligning to TRBD2. V trimming: 5 bases; J trimming: 0 bases; junction bases outside the gene matches: 5. This CDR3 region has 15 residues. Germline-derived CDR1 and CDR2 are MDHEN and SYDVKM. The CDR3: CASSVAGQSTDTQYF. The CDR3 region has the DNA TGTGCCAGCAGTGTAGCGGGCCAAAGCACAGATACGCAGTATTTT.

V gene TRBV11-2 combines with J gene TRBJ1-2, with D perhaps matching TRBD1 (5 bases). The CDR3 is 15 amino acids. The V gene's germline CDR1 is SGHAT and CDR2 FQNNGV. Trimming stripped 3 bases from V and 5 bases from J, with 16 bases between. The CDR3 protein is CASSLGQTPGYGYTF. CDR3 sequence (DNA): TGTGCCAGCAGCTTGGGGCAGACACCGGGGTATGGCTACACCTTC.

V gene TRBV2 combines with J gene TRBJ2-1, with D possibly being TRBD1 (6 bases). This CDR3 has 13 residues. The germline CDR1 and CDR2 sequences are SNHLY and FYNNEI. The ends were cut back, 4 bases at V and 9 bases at J, with 13 bases in the middle. CDR3 protein: CASSVQGYGEQFF. CDR3 DNA: TGTGCCAGCAGTGTACAGGGATACGGTGAGCAGTTCTTC.

The V call is TRBV5-1, the J call TRBJ2-3; TRBD1 matches 8 bases. The germline V gene has CDR1 SGHRS and CDR2 YFSETQ. Unmatched junction bases numbered 4, after V lost 4 bases and J lost 3 bases. The CDR3 has 14 amino acids. CDR3 sequence (DNA): TGCGCCAGCAGCGCCCGACAGGGGACAGATACGCAGTATTTT. Amino acids: CASSARQGTDTQYF.

The V call is TRBV6-1, the J call TRBJ2-7; D remains unclear. CDR3 length: 13 amino acids. The germline CDR1 and CDR2 sequences are MNHNS and SASEGT. V lost 8 bases to trimming and J lost 2 bases, with 13 bases between them. This CDR3 reads CASGSISTYEQYF. Written as DNA, the CDR3 is TGTGCCAGCGGTAGTATATCAACCTACGAGCAGTACTTC.

This clone is a singleton in its sample. V gene TRBV6-5 combines with J gene TRBJ1-2; 7 bases are a match to TRBD1. Germline V CDR1 and CDR2: MNHEY, SVGAGI. V shed 0 bases, J shed 9 bases, and the junction held 10 bases outside the gene matches. The CDR3 is 15 amino acids. The CDR3: CASSYSYGRGLSYTF. CDR3 nucleotides: TGTGCCAGCAGTTACTCCTATGGCAGGGGGTTAAGCTACACCTTC.

In its sample, this clone was seen a few times. The chain couples TRBV7-9 to TRBJ2-2; 11 nucleotides agree with TRBD2. J was trimmed by 3 bases and V by 4 bases; bases with no gene match: 4. Germline assignment: CDR1 SEHNR and CDR2 FQNEAQ (reference sequence). CDR3 length: 16 residues. This chain's CDR3 is CASSSASGRHTGELFF. CDR3 nucleotides: TGTGCCAGCAGCTCCGCTAGCGGGAGGCACACCGGGGAGCTGTTTTTT. Full variable domain (rest looked up from reference TRBV7-9 and TRBJ2-2): DTGVSQNPRHKITKRGQNVTFRCDPISEHNRLYWYRQTLGQGPEFLTYFQNEAQLEKSRLLSDRFSAERPKGSFSTLEIQRTEQGDSAMYLCASSSASGRHTGELFFGEGSRLTVL.

There are a few counts of this clone. The chain combines TRBV7-6 with TRBJ1-1; the D is unclear. V was trimmed by 0 bases and J by 3 bases, leaving 5 bases between them. Germline loops: CDR1 SGHVS, CDR2 FNYEAQ. The CDR3 runs 13 residues. The CDR3 protein is CASSLATDTEAFF. CDR3 nucleotides: TGTGCCAGCAGCTTAGCGACGGACACTGAAGCTTTCTTT.

The chain carries TRBV6-6 and TRBJ2-2; D gene unclear. Germline V gives CDR1 MNHNY, CDR2 SVGAGI (reference sequence). CDR3 size: 13 residues. The V gene lost 4 bases and the J gene lost 9 bases, with 12 bases spanning the gap. The CDR3 is CASSSNSPRELFF. CDR3 DNA sequence: TGTGCCAGCAGTTCCAACTCGCCTAGGGAGCTGTTTTTT.

This clone is medium-sized by share. V is TRBV18 and J is TRBJ1-1, with D possibly being TRBD1 (6 bases). This CDR3 spans 12 amino acids. The V end was cut by 6 bases, the J end by 14 bases, with 19 bases between. Germline-derived CDR1 and CDR2 are KGHSH and LQKENI. The CDR3 bases are TGTGCCAGCTCCCTAGACAGGACACAATTCTTCTTT. This encodes CASSLDRTQFFF.

The gene calls are TRBV6-5 and TRBJ1-5, with D tentatively TRBD1 (5 bases). This CDR3 has 16 residues. Germline lookup yields CDR1 MNHEY and CDR2 SVGAGI. The V and J ends lost 4 bases and 5 bases respectively, with 18 bases between them. CDR3 residues: CASSSSRVGVDQPQHF. The CDR3, as DNA: TGTGCCAGCAGTTCGTCCAGGGTGGGGGTGGATCAGCCCCAGCATTTT.

This clone was detected only a few times. The V gene is TRBV5-1, the J gene TRBJ2-3; either TRBD1 or TRBD2 may supply D (5 bases each). Per the germline V gene, CDR1 is SGHRS and CDR2 is YFSETQ. V was shortened by 0 bases and J by 4 bases, with 12 bases between the two germline ends. The CDR3 length is 15 residues. The CDR3 coding sequence is TGCGCCAGCAGCTTGGGTGGCAGGGAGTCAGATACGCAGTATTTT. It is translated as CASSLGGRESDTQYF.

This sequence joins TRBV12-5 and TRBJ1-2, with 7 positions matching TRBD1. V lost 0 bases, J lost 7 bases, and 8 bases stayed unmatched. CDR1 is LGHNT and CDR2 is FRNRAP in the germline V gene. The CDR3 contains 15 residues. CDR3 in DNA: TGTGCTAGTGGTTTGGTACAGGGGCCGCTCAGTGGCTACACCTTC. It specifies CASGLVQGPLSGYTF. Combining the CDR3 with reference TRBV12-5 and TRBJ1-2 gives the whole variable domain DARVTQTPRHKVTEMGQEVTMRCQPILGHNTVFWYRQTMMQGLELLAYFRNRAPLDDSGMPKDRFSAEMPDATLATLKIQPSEPRDSAVYFCASGLVQGPLSGYTFGSGTRLTVV.

The V call is TRBV28, the J call TRBJ1-4, with D maybe TRBD1 (5 bases). The V gene lost 6 bases and the J gene lost 3 bases, with 17 bases spanning the gap. The CDR3 consists of 16 residues. Germline V CDR1 and CDR2: MDHEN, SYDVKM. This chain's CDR3 is CASRSLWGSANEKLFF. The CDR3 DNA is TGTGCCAGCAGATCCCTTTGGGGGTCGGCTAATGAAAAACTGTTTTTT.

The chain has TRBV11-2 and TRBJ2-3, with 14 positions matching TRBD2. V lost 5 bases to trimming and J lost 5 bases; unmatched junction nucleotides: 15. The V gene's germline CDR1 is SGHAT and CDR2 FQNNGV. The CDR3 is 19 amino acids. Here the CDR3 DNA reads TGTGCCAGCAGCCCTACGACTAGCGGGAGGGAAAGTAACAGAGATACGCAGTATTTT. As protein: CASSPTTSGRESNRDTQYF. The variable domain in full, completed from reference TRBV11-2 and TRBJ2-3, reads EAGVAQSPRYKIIEKRQSVAFWCNPISGHATLYWYQQILGQGPKLLIQFQNNGVVDDSQLPKDRFSAERLKGVDSTLKIQPAKLEDSAVYLCASSPTTSGRESNRDTQYFGPGTRLTVL.

The chain recombines TRBV2 with TRBJ1-1; weak D call: TRBD1 (6 bases). CDR3 size: 13 residues. Per germline, CDR1 SNHLY and CDR2 FYNNEI. V lost 5 bases and J 4 bases, leaving 11 bases between the germline ends. CDR3 nucleotides: TGTGCCAGCAGTCCACAGGGTGCCACTGAAGCTTTCTTT. Amino acid sequence: CASSPQGATEAFF.